The 7 T cell receptor beta chains in this list originate from one sample, sequenced in a study of blood T cells in healthy people across ages. A J-beta primer mix and a sample-barcoded 5' primer were used in a second PCR of roughly 6 to 11 cycles. TCRdb re-analysed the 5' RACE reads in MiXCR, keeping a single row per CDR3 protein. Of about 1.4 million distinct CDR3 sequences listed, approximately 59% were seen once; the top ten hold under 8.5%. The material sequenced was blood. The receptors stem from a man aged 18 to 29 in good health.

The V gene is TRBV7-9, the J gene TRBJ2-3; no firm D call. The CDR3 extends over 17 amino acids. Deletions cut 1 base from V and 2 bases from J, with 16 bases between. Germline CDR1 is SEHNR and CDR2 is FQNEAQ (reference sequence). The CDR3 is CASSLVVSARNTDTQYF. The CDR3 region has the DNA TGTGCCAGCAGCTTAGTGGTATCAGCGCGGAACACAGATACGCAGTATTTT.

The chain has TRBV3-1 and TRBJ1-2; TRBD1 might be the D (5 bases). Germline V gene data show CDR1 as LGHDT and CDR2 as YNNKEL (reference sequence). Trimming took off 0 bases at V and 0 bases at J, with 14 bases between the two ends. The CDR3 loop spans 17 amino acids. Here the CDR3 reads CASSQDRGREANYGYTF. CDR3 DNA: TGTGCCAGCAGCCAAGATCGCGGCAGGGAGGCTAACTATGGCTACACCTTC. Drawing the rest from reference TRBV3-1 and TRBJ1-2, the complete variable domain is DTAVSQTPKYLVTQMGNDKSIKCEQNLGHDTMYWYKQDSKKFLKIMFSYNNKELIINETVPNRFSPKSPDKAHLNLHINSLELGDSAVYFCASSQDRGREANYGYTFGSGTRLTVV.

This clonotype was seen more than once but under ten times. The chain is built from TRBV6-5 and TRBJ2-1; 8 nucleotides align to TRBD1. Trimming cost V 2 bases and J 8 bases; bases outside gene matches: 11. CDR1 MNHEY and CDR2 SVGAGI come from the germline V gene. CDR3 length equals 16 residues. CDR3 in DNA: TGTGCCAGCAGTTACACTAACCAGGGGGCTGAAGATGAGCAGTTCTTC. As protein: CASSYTNQGAEDEQFF.

The V and J genes are TRBV7-2 and TRBJ2-3; possibly TRBD2 for D (5 bases). Germline CDR1 and CDR2: SGHTA and FQGNSA. V was pared by 3 bases and J by 3 bases, with 19 bases between. The CDR3 extends over 17 amino acids. The CDR3: CASSLGILGRNTDTQYF. The CDR3 region has the DNA TGTGCCAGCAGCTTGGGAATATTAGGGAGAAATACAGATACGCAGTATTTT.

In its sample, this clonotype was seen once. DNA of the CDR3: TGTGCCAGCGGCACCGTTCTGGGTACCTACGAGCAGTACTTC. As protein: CASGTVLGTYEQYF. V gene TRBV27 combines with J gene TRBJ2-7; D is uncertain. CDR1 is MNHEY and CDR2 is SMNVEV in the germline V gene (reference sequence). V was shortened by 8 bases and J by 2 bases, with 16 bases between the two germline ends. The CDR3 sequence is 14 residues long.

Written as DNA, the CDR3 is TGCGCCAGCAGCCAAGATCGGGGTACGCCCCAGCATTTT. This encodes CASSQDRGTPQHF. The chain recombines TRBV4-3 with TRBJ1-5, with D hard to call. This CDR3 is built from 13 residues. Trimming shortened V by 0 bases and J by 9 bases, and 9 bases separated the two germline ends. Germline CDR1 is LGHNA and CDR2 is YSLEER.

The V gene is TRBV6-1, the J gene TRBJ1-2; weak D call: TRBD1 (5 bases). CDR3 length equals 14 residues. In germline, CDR1 is MNHNS, CDR2 SASEGT. Trimming removed 3 bases from V and 7 bases from J, with 15 bases in between. CDR3 DNA: TGTGCCAGCAGTGAGTTGTCAGGGTTGACTGGCTACACCTTC. Amino acid sequence: CASSELSGLTGYTF.